The sequence of this T cell receptor (beta chain) was determined in a study of blood T cell repertoires in COVID-19. This CDR3 comprises 16 residues. Per germline, CDR1 MNHEY and CDR2 SMNVEV (reference sequence). Between the trimmed V and J ends, which lost 5 bases and 1 base, there was a span of 16 bases. As originally analysed: Nucleated cell counts were estimated from reference gene primer amplification. Here immunoSEQ multiplex PCR was the method, and the copy in TCRdb shows in-frame clones only, minus some. V and J calls and clone size come straight from that table; D and trimming were deduced from the DNA. This table has about 150,000 clones, roughly four fifths appearing once.

The chain recombines TRBV27 with TRBJ2-3; a weak D match, TRBD1 (7 bases). The receptor was derived from a human donor with acute or convalescent COVID-19. The donor label of this sample is uncertain. The sequenced sample was peripheral blood. The CDR3 nucleotides read TGTGCCAGCAGTCCTCTGGACAGGAGGGGCACAGATACGCAGTATTTT. Translating it yields CASSPLDRRGTDTQYF.